The 23 T cell receptor beta chains below come from one sample, sequenced in a study of cytomegalovirus exposure and HLA in healthy donors. Libraries were prepared by immunoSEQ multiplex PCR; TCRdb keeps only in-frame clonotypes and omits some of them. Here the sample spans approximately 120,000 clones, 85% to 90% being singletons. The sequencing sample was made of PBMCs. The receptors shown here come from a young woman in good health and CMV-seronegative.

The chain joins TRBV10-3 to TRBJ1-2, with D uncertain. Trimming removed 11 bases at V and 0 bases at J, with 31 bases between. Germline-derived CDR1 and CDR2 are ENHRY and SYGVKD. This CDR3 spans 19 amino acids. The CDR3: CARDATGEKYQVANYGYTF. As DNA, the CDR3 is TGTGCCCGAGATGCTACCGGAGAGAAGTACCAAGTAGCTAACTATGGCTACACCTTC.

This chain joins TRBV5-1 and TRBJ2-3, with 13 positions matching TRBD2. The CDR3 covers 16 residues. The V and J ends lost 3 bases and 2 bases, in that order; junction bases with no gene match: 3. Germline-derived CDR1 and CDR2 are SGHRS and YFSETQ. CDR3 nucleotide sequence: TGCGCCAGCAGCTCGACTAGCGGGGGGTCCACAGATACGCAGTATTTT. As protein: CASSSTSGGSTDTQYF.

The V call is TRBV4-2, the J call TRBJ2-7, with a tentative D call TRBD2 (6 bases). From germline, CDR1 is LGHNA and CDR2 YNFKEQ. Deletions cut 4 bases from V and 6 bases from J, with 31 bases between. The CDR3 has 19 amino acids. DNA of the CDR3: TGTGCCAGCAGCCGAAACCTAAACTCCGGGACTGACGCAAGGGGCGAGCAGTACTTC. Its protein is CASSRNLNSGTDARGEQYF.

At least ten counts were recorded for this clone. J is TRBJ2-5 and V is TRBV6-5, with 7 bases fitting TRBD2. Unmatched junction bases numbered 9, after V lost 6 bases and J lost 2 bases. The germline CDR1 and CDR2 sequences are MNHEY and SVGAGI. This CDR3 is built from 15 residues. CDR3: CASRGRDSLQETQYF. In DNA form, the CDR3 reads TGTGCCAGCAGGGGGAGGGATAGCTTACAAGAGACCCAGTACTTC.

The chain has TRBV7-7 and TRBJ2-2, with 8 nucleotides matching TRBD1. There are 15 residues in the CDR3. V dropped 6 bases and J dropped 0; count of bases not matched to a gene: 3. Germline V gene data show CDR1 as SSHAT and CDR2 as FNYEAQ (reference sequence). The CDR3 loop reads CASSLQGANTGELFF. The CDR3 coding sequence is TGTGCCAGCAGTTTACAGGGGGCGAACACCGGGGAGCTGTTTTTT.

The chain carries TRBV7-2 and TRBJ1-1; 8 nucleotides align to TRBD1. This CDR3 has 13 amino acids. Germline lookup yields CDR1 SGHTA and CDR2 FQGNSA. After removal of 8 bases from V and 4 bases from J, the junction contained 6 bases not matched to a gene. The CDR3 protein is CASDRGWGTEAFF. In DNA, the CDR3 is TGTGCCAGCGACAGGGGATGGGGCACTGAAGCTTTCTTT.

The gene calls are TRBV18 and TRBJ2-3, with 7 bases that match TRBD2. Germline lookup yields CDR1 KGHSH and CDR2 LQKENI. This CDR3 comprises 13 residues. V lost 2 bases to trimming and J lost 4 bases; unmatched junction nucleotides: 0. The DNA for the CDR3 is TGTGCCAGCTCACCAGCGGGAGCAGATACGCAGTATTTT. Its protein is CASSPAGADTQYF. The whole variable domain, filled in from reference TRBV18 and TRBJ2-3, reads NAGVMQNPRHLVRRRGQEARLRCSPMKGHSHVYWYRQLPEEGLKFMVYLQKENIIDESGMPKERFSAEFPKEGPSILRIQQVVRGDSAAYFCASSPAGADTQYFGPGTRLTVL.

The V and J genes are TRBV7-2 and TRBJ1-2; 7 nucleotides agree with TRBD1. CDR3 length: 15 residues. Germline V lookup: CDR1 SGHTA, CDR2 FQGNSA. J lost 0 bases, V lost 6 bases, and 7 bases had no gene match. In nucleotides, the CDR3 is TGTGCCAGCAGGCTTGGACAGGCAGCTAACTATGGCTACACCTTC. It is translated as CASRLGQAANYGYTF.

V usage is TRBV6-5 and J usage is TRBJ1-4; D remains ambiguous. The CDR3 totals 14 residues. V shed 6 bases and J shed 7 bases, with 15 bases lying between them. Germline CDR1 reads MNHEY; CDR2 reads SVGAGI. CDR3 loop: CASRRAGIGEKLFF. DNA for the CDR3: TGTGCCAGCAGAAGAGCAGGAATCGGTGAAAAACTGTTTTTT.

The V call is TRBV30, the J call TRBJ2-2, with no clear D. The CDR3 has 11 amino acids. V lost 4 bases and J lost 6, with 6 bases in between. Germline V gene lookup returns CDR1 GTSNPN and CDR2 SVGIG (reference sequence). CDR3 in amino acids: CAWNSAGELFF. The CDR3 bases are TGTGCCTGGAATTCAGCCGGGGAGCTGTTTTTT.

This clone is a singleton in its sample. This chain joins TRBV4-3 and TRBJ2-1; no firm D call. CDR1 LGHNA and CDR2 YSLEER come from the germline V gene. Trimming removed 2 bases at V and 6 bases at J, with 11 bases between. The length of the CDR3 is 14 residues. The CDR3 here is CASSQSLDRNEQFF. The CDR3 nucleotides are TGCGCCAGCAGCCAAAGTCTAGACCGCAATGAGCAGTTCTTC.

The chain couples TRBV7-9 to TRBJ1-2; TRBD1 agrees at 9 bases. V trimming: 5 bases; J trimming: 7 bases; junction bases outside the gene matches: 11. The V gene's germline CDR1 is SEHNR and CDR2 FQNEAQ (reference sequence). This CDR3 spans 15 amino acids. The CDR3 spells CASSNRGTGRPGYTF. The DNA for the CDR3 is TGTGCCAGCAGCAATAGGGGGACAGGGAGGCCTGGCTACACCTTC.

The V and J genes are TRBV5-1 and TRBJ1-1; 10 nucleotides line up with TRBD1. The CDR3 sequence is 15 residues long. CDR1 is SGHRS, CDR2 YFSETQ, per germline. V was clipped by 4 bases and J by 5 bases; unmatched bases: 8. The CDR3 sequence: CASSDGTGERTEAFF. In DNA form, the CDR3 reads TGCGCCAGCAGCGACGGGACAGGGGAGAGGACTGAAGCTTTCTTT.

This chain connects TRBV10-2 to TRBJ2-1; D may be TRBD1 (6 bases). This CDR3 is built from 14 residues. Germline lookup yields CDR1 WSHSY and CDR2 SAAADI. The V end was cut by 8 bases, the J end by 5 bases, with 16 bases between. CDR3 bases: TGCGCCAGCGACGCCGGACAGTTAAACAATGAGCAGTTCTTC. This codes for CASDAGQLNNEQFF.

The chain combines TRBV6-1 with TRBJ2-1; D is undetermined. Germline lookup yields CDR1 MNHNS and CDR2 SASEGT. The CDR3 runs to 14 residues. V dropped 1 base and J dropped 9 bases, with 13 bases sitting between them. The CDR3 here is CASSEGRGGGEQFF. The CDR3 DNA reads TGTGCCAGCAGTGAAGGTCGAGGTGGCGGTGAGCAGTTCTTC.

The genes are TRBV9 and TRBJ2-3; D is undetermined. The CDR3 spans 15 residues. Germline CDR1 and CDR2: SGDLS and YYNGEE. Trimming removed 1 base at V and 2 bases at J, with 11 bases between. This CDR3 is CASSVLNSFTDTQYF. DNA for the CDR3: TGTGCCAGCAGCGTATTGAACTCATTCACAGATACGCAGTATTTT.

The chain recombines TRBV30 with TRBJ2-7; D remains unclear. The CDR3 covers 11 residues. V was trimmed by 6 bases and J by 0 bases, leaving 6 bases between them. The germline V gene has CDR1 GTSNPN and CDR2 SVGIG (reference sequence). As DNA, the CDR3 is TGTGCCTGTGGCTTCTCCTACGAGCAGTACTTC. Protein: CACGFSYEQYF.

The CDR3 nucleotides are TGTGCCAGCAGCCACCATCTAAGCGGTTCGGCAGATACGCAGTATTTT. This gives the protein CASSHHLSGSADTQYF. The genes are TRBV14 and TRBJ2-3; D may be TRBD2 (5 bases). Germline V gene data show CDR1 as SGHDN and CDR2 as FVKESK. This CDR3 spans 16 amino acids. V was cut by 3 bases and J by 4 bases, with 17 bases left in between. The whole variable domain, filled in from reference TRBV14 and TRBJ2-3, reads EAGVTQFPSHSVIEKGQTVTLRCDPISGHDNLYWYRRVMGKEIKFLLHFVKESKQDESGMPNNRFLAERTGGTYSTLKVQPAELEDSGVYFCASSHHLSGSADTQYFGPGTRLTVL.

CDR3 DNA: TGTGCCAGCTCACCACAGACAGGGTGGAATGAGCAGTTCTTC. Its translation is CASSPQTGWNEQFF. The chain employs TRBV18 and TRBJ2-1; TRBD1 matches at 7 bases. Germline-derived CDR1 and CDR2 are KGHSH and LQKENI. With 1 base clipped from V and 7 bases from J, the junction kept 4 bases outside the gene matches. The CDR3 sequence is 14 residues long. Full variable domain (remainder filled in from reference TRBV18 and TRBJ2-1): NAGVMQNPRHLVRRRGQEARLRCSPMKGHSHVYWYRQLPEEGLKFMVYLQKENIIDESGMPKERFSAEFPKEGPSILRIQQVVRGDSAAYFCASSPQTGWNEQFFGPGTRLTVL.

The chain has TRBV27 and TRBJ2-7; no clear D gene. The CDR3 spans 13 residues. Looked up from germline, CDR1 is MNHEY and CDR2 is SMNVEV (reference sequence). Trimming removed 3 bases from V and 0 bases from J, with 6 bases in between. CDR3: CASSLYYSYEQYF. The CDR3 DNA sequence: TGTGCCAGCAGTTTGTATTACTCCTACGAGCAGTACTTC.

The chain links TRBV7-9 to TRBJ1-1; D might be TRBD1 (5 bases). The germline V gene encodes CDR1 SEHNR and CDR2 FQNEAQ (reference sequence). Trimming removed 5 bases at V and 11 bases at J, with 18 bases between. The CDR3 runs to 13 residues. In DNA, the CDR3 is TGTGCCAGCAGCCCGACCGGGGGGTCACAGGCTTTCTTT. Its translation: CASSPTGGSQAFF.

This chain links TRBV4-3 with TRBJ2-3; D not resolved. This CDR3 is 14 amino acids long. In germline, CDR1 is LGHNA, CDR2 YSLEER. V was clipped by 0 bases and J by 3 bases, with 7 bases between them. In DNA, the CDR3 is TGCGCCAGCAGCCAAGAACCAGGAACAGATACGCAGTATTTT. Amino acids: CASSQEPGTDTQYF.

The genes are TRBV14 and TRBJ2-3; D gene uncertain. V lost 4 bases to trimming and J lost 4 bases, with 12 bases between them. The CDR3 covers 14 residues. Germline values: CDR1 SGHDN, CDR2 FVKESK. CDR3 coding DNA: TGTGCCAGCAGCCTCCCGTATCGGGCAGATACGCAGTATTTT. Protein product: CASSLPYRADTQYF.